This T cell receptor (beta chain) was sequenced for a study of human T cells and chemical hapten exposure. Study in general: How much TCR each sample yielded varied, mostly because pooled library volumes differed slightly.

This clonotype was recorded many times. The time point: patch test 2, 6 weeks after DPC sensitization. Treatment meaning: therapeutic diphenylcyclopropenone sensitization with weekly scalp DPC. Methods used by the authors: TCR counts had a median of 95,638 per sample and spanned roughly 20,000 to 690,600. TCRdb passed the RACE reads through MiXCR, listing each CDR3 protein once. These V and J calls derive from TCRdb rather than the authors' analysis. Of roughly 92,000 distinct CDR3 sequences listed, 11% are singletons. This specimen consisted of whole blood, obtained in connection with sensitization to the hapten diphenylcyclopropenone (DPC). This TCR derives from a woman in her thirties or forties with alopecia areata. Some clones in this sample may be carry-over from other donors' samples.

The CDR3 loop is CSVEAGQAAEAFF. CDR3 bases: TGCAGCGTTGAAGCGGGGCAGGCAGCTGAAGCTTTCTTT. The V call is TRBV29-1, the J call TRBJ1-1, with D possibly TRBD1 on 5 matching bases. This CDR3 has 13 residues. The germline CDR1 and CDR2 sequences are SQVTM and ANQGSEA. V was trimmed by 1 base and J by 6 bases, leaving 12 bases between them.